This T cell receptor (beta chain) stems from a study of cytomegalovirus exposure and HLA in healthy donors. TCRdb's copy holds only in-frame clones and misses some; the assay was immunoSEQ multiplex PCR. The sample lists 71,000 or so clones; 85% to 95% were seen once. After removal of 2 bases from V and 6 bases from J, the junction contained 7 bases not matched to a gene. In germline, CDR1 is MDHEN, CDR2 SYDVKM. The CDR3 loop spans 15 amino acids. Worth noting for this clone: Its antigen is unknown.

The study's findings and limits: TCR sequences were mostly rare, though some public TCRs occurred in many donors. According to a later analysis, TCR clusters from the first cohort tended to co-occur in the 110 or so validation repertoires. The authors enumerated 180 or so TCR beta chains as linked to cytomegalovirus.

V and J are TRBV28 and TRBJ1-1; the match to TRBD1 covers 9 bases. This receptor was taken from a woman under 30 in good health and CMV-seronegative. The sequenced sample was PBMCs. CDR3 nucleotide sequence: TGTGCCAGCAGTTTAGCCCGGGACAGGGCCGCTGAAGCTTTCTTT. Translating gives CASSLARDRAAEAFF.